This TCR beta chain was found in a study of blood T cell repertoires in COVID-19. This clone was counted between two and nine times. The CDR3 spans 16 residues. Trimming at V came to 4 bases and at J to 6 bases, leaving 11 bases not matched to a gene. Germline CDR1 SGHAT, CDR2 FQNNGV. The authors' processing: Cell counts per sample came from amplifying reference gene primers. Clones were read by immunoSEQ multiplex PCR, and TCRdb kept only the in-frame ones, dropping some. V, J and clone size reflect that table, while D and trimming were determined from the DNA. The data contain roughly 46,000 clones, about 87% of them singletons.

The sequence came from a human donor with active COVID-19. The donor label of this sample is uncertain. V gene TRBV11-2 combines with J gene TRBJ2-2, with TRBD1 identical over 7 bases. Specimen: peripheral blood. In nucleotides, the CDR3 is TGTGCCAGCAGCTCCCCTTCATTACAGGGGCCCGGGGAGCTGTTTTTT. Translating it yields CASSSPSLQGPGELFF.